The 28 T cell receptor beta chains below all came from one sample that was sequenced in a study of blood T cell repertoires in COVID-19. Some clones are missing from TCRdb's copy, which holds only in-frame ones; the method was immunoSEQ multiplex PCR. The sample has around 120,000 clones, about 88% seen once. The sample taken for sequencing was peripheral blood. The receptors here all came from a human donor in a cohort sampled during active COVID-19.

This clone was recorded only once. CDR3 sequence: CASSKHTGTGNDRSYEQYF. Written as DNA, the CDR3 is TGTGCCAGCAGTAAACATACCGGGACAGGCAACGACAGAAGTTACGAGCAGTACTTC. The chain combines TRBV27 with TRBJ2-7; 8 nucleotides match TRBD1. The V gene end was trimmed by 5 bases and the J gene end by 4 bases; junction bases not matched to a gene: 22. The CDR3 runs 19 residues. Germline values: CDR1 MNHEY, CDR2 SMNVEV (reference sequence).

The chain employs TRBV5-5 and TRBJ1-1, with D possibly being TRBD1 (5 bases). The ends were cut back, 0 bases at V and 2 bases at J, with 11 bases in the middle. Germline CDR1 reads SGHKS; CDR2 reads YYEKEE (reference sequence). CDR3 length: 15 amino acids. CDR3 protein: CASSLAGRGNTEAFF. In nucleotides, the CDR3 is TGTGCCAGCAGCTTGGCCGGTAGGGGTAACACTGAAGCTTTCTTT.

V is TRBV29-1 and J is TRBJ2-1, with 10 bases that match TRBD1. The CDR3 spans 15 residues. Germline assignment: CDR1 SQVTM and CDR2 ANQGSEA. V trimming: 1 base; J trimming: 6 bases; junction bases outside the gene matches: 6. The DNA of the CDR3 is TGCAGCGTTGAAGGAACGGACAGGGGGGTCAATGAGCAGTTCTTC. This sequence encodes CSVEGTDRGVNEQFF.

The chain links TRBV18 to TRBJ2-7, with 7 bases lining up with TRBD2. The V gene's germline CDR1 is KGHSH and CDR2 LQKENI. The CDR3 covers 15 residues. Trimming removed 2 bases from V and 0 bases from J; junction bases left unmatched: 4. CDR3 coding DNA: TGTGCCAGCTCACCAGCTAGCGGCAGCTCCTACGAGCAGTACTTC. The encoded protein is CASSPASGSSYEQYF.

The chain uses TRBV7-9 and TRBJ2-3, with 14 bases that match TRBD2. CDR3 size: 17 residues. V was pared by 5 bases and J by 6 bases, with 10 bases of the junction left unmatched. The germline CDR1 and CDR2 sequences are SEHNR and FQNEAQ (reference sequence). CDR3 sequence: CASSPIRLAGGPDTQYF. The CDR3 DNA follows: TGTGCCAGCAGCCCTATTCGACTAGCGGGGGGGCCGGATACGCAGTATTTT. The entire variable domain, with the rest obtained from reference TRBV7-9 and TRBJ2-3, is as follows: DTGVSQNPRHKITKRGQNVTFRCDPISEHNRLYWYRQTLGQGPEFLTYFQNEAQLEKSRLLSDRFSAERPKGSFSTLEIQRTEQGDSAMYLCASSPIRLAGGPDTQYFGPGTRLTVL.

The chain couples TRBV19 to TRBJ2-7, with 8 bases that match TRBD2. With V trimmed by 7 bases and J by 3 bases, 11 bases remained unmatched. The CDR3 extends over 15 amino acids. CDR1 LNHDA and CDR2 SQIVND come from the germline V gene (reference sequence). The CDR3 nucleotides read TGTGCCAGTACCAGGGTCAGCGGGAGTGTCTACGAGCAGTACTTC. It translates to CASTRVSGSVYEQYF.

V gene TRBV2 combines with J gene TRBJ2-7; no firm D call. The CDR3 spans 12 residues. Germline V lookup: CDR1 SNHLY, CDR2 FYNNEI. V dropped 3 bases and J dropped 2 bases, with 5 bases sitting between them. For the CDR3, the DNA is TGTGCCAGCAGTGACCCCACCTACGAGCAGTACTTC. Its protein product is CASSDPTYEQYF.

The rearrangement joins TRBV27 to TRBJ2-1; 8 bases line up with TRBD2. The CDR3 sequence is 15 residues long. Germline V gene lookup returns CDR1 MNHEY and CDR2 SMNVEV (reference sequence). The V segment lost 5 bases and the J segment 5 bases; nucleotides outside the gene matches: 8. The CDR3 sequence: CASSIAAGGHNEQFF. The CDR3 DNA reads as TGTGCCAGCAGTATAGCCGCGGGGGGCCACAATGAGCAGTTCTTC.

The genes are TRBV2 and TRBJ2-7; D gene unclear. The CDR3 covers 13 residues. The germline gives CDR1 SNHLY, CDR2 FYNNEI. Trimming left V 4 bases short and J 2 bases short, with 9 bases between. The CDR3 DNA sequence: TGTGCCAGCAGTGGGGCAGATACCTACGAGCAGTACTTC. Amino acid sequence: CASSGADTYEQYF. Filled out from reference TRBV2 and TRBJ2-7, the complete variable domain reads EPEVTQTPSHQVTQMGQEVILRCVPISNHLYFYWYRQILGQKVEFLVSFYNNEISEKSEIFDDQFSVERPDGSNFTLKIRSTKLEDSAMYFCASSGADTYEQYFGPGTRLTVT.

V usage is TRBV28 and J usage is TRBJ1-5; TRBD1 might be the D (5 bases). The CDR3 is 13 residues long. CDR1 MDHEN and CDR2 SYDVKM come from the germline V gene. Trimming cost V 6 bases and J 6 bases, with 12 bases left between them. Written as DNA, the CDR3 is TGTGCCAGCAGCTGGGGCGGATCTCAGCCCCAGCATTTT. Translation: CASSWGGSQPQHF. The full variable domain, completed using reference TRBV28 and TRBJ1-5, is DVKVTQSSRYLVKRTGEKVFLECVQDMDHENMFWYRQDPGLGLRLIYFSYDVKMKEKGDIPEGYSVSREKKERFSLILESASTNQTSMYLCASSWGGSQPQHFGDGTRLSIL.

The chain recombines TRBV5-4 with TRBJ2-7; 7 bases are a match to TRBD1. Germline CDR1 reads SGHNT; CDR2 reads YYREEE (reference sequence). V lost 2 bases and J lost 11; bases outside the gene matches: 4. CDR3 length: 11 residues. The CDR3 DNA reads TGTGCCAGCAGCTTCGGGACAGAGGAGTACTTC. As protein: CASSFGTEEYF.

This chain connects TRBV3-1 (or the pseudogene TRBV3-2) to TRBJ1-2; TRBD1 agrees at 8 bases. Germline CDR1 and CDR2: LGHDT and YNNKEL (reference sequence). The length of the CDR3 is 14 residues. V shed 4 bases, J shed 4 bases, and the junction held 5 bases outside the gene matches. DNA of the CDR3: TGTGCCAGCAGCCCAAACAGGGGGTCCTATGGCTACACCTTC. It translates to CASSPNRGSYGYTF.

In its sample, this clone was seen once. V gene TRBV6-4 combines with J gene TRBJ1-2; 10 positions agree with TRBD1. V lost 3 bases, J lost 8 bases, and 6 bases stayed unmatched. From germline, CDR1 is MRHNA and CDR2 SNTAGT. This CDR3 has 14 amino acids. CDR3 sequence (DNA): TGTGCCAGCAGTGAACCGGGACAGGGGAACGGCTACACCTTC. It specifies CASSEPGQGNGYTF.

As concerns this clone: This may arise from a read error, as a much more abundant clone is one base away. This sequence joins TRBV18 and TRBJ1-5; no clear D gene. Germline V gene sequence: CDR1 KGHSH, CDR2 LQKENI. V was trimmed by 2 bases and J by 0 bases, leaving 5 bases between them. The CDR3 has 14 amino acids. CDR3 loop: CASSPVHSNQPQHF. The CDR3 nucleotides read TGTGCCAGCTCACCAGTTCATAGCAATCAGCCCCAGCATTTT.

This clone showed up just once. The chain joins TRBV20-1 to TRBJ2-5; no firm D call. CDR1 DFQATT and CDR2 SNEGSKA come from the germline V gene (reference sequence). CDR3 length: 13 residues. Deletions cut 3 bases from V and 0 bases from J, with 8 bases between. The CDR3 spells CSASDPNQETQYF. CDR3 DNA: TGCAGTGCTAGTGACCCCAACCAAGAGACCCAGTACTTC.

V is TRBV5-1 and J is TRBJ2-3; 12 positions agree with TRBD2. The CDR3 loop spans 15 amino acids. CDR1 is SGHRS, CDR2 YFSETQ, per germline. V trimming: 4 bases; J trimming: 3 bases; junction bases outside the gene matches: 3. The CDR3 DNA reads TGCGCCAGCAGCAGGACTAGCGGGGTAACAGATACGCAGTATTTT. It translates to CASSRTSGVTDTQYF.

The rearrangement uses TRBV21-1 and TRBJ2-3; the DNA was not compared with TRBD2, the D call given in the table. TRBV21-1 is a known pseudogene. The CDR3 contains 19 residues. The CDR3 here is CASSSPAPTSGNNTDTQYF. CDR3 DNA: TGTGCCAGCAGCAGTCCGGCTCCGACTAGCGGGAACAACACAGATACGCAGTATTTT.

The J gene is TRBJ1-1, the V gene TRBV28; possibly TRBD1 for D (6 bases). CDR3 length: 10 amino acids. CDR1 MDHEN and CDR2 SYDVKM come from the germline V gene. Trimming took 7 bases from V and 10 from J, leaving 10 bases between them. The CDR3 DNA is TGTGCCAGCAAGGGGGAGGGAGCTTTCTTT. Translating it yields CASKGEGAFF.

This clone was detected only once. This chain links TRBV7-9 with TRBJ2-5, with D possibly being TRBD1 (6 bases). V was trimmed by 5 bases and J by 2 bases, leaving 15 bases between them. The CDR3 is 15 residues long. CDR1 SEHNR and CDR2 FQNEAQ come from the germline V gene (reference sequence). CDR3 in amino acids: CASSPRDTTQETQYF. The CDR3 DNA follows: TGTGCCAGCAGCCCTCGGGACACCACGCAAGAGACCCAGTACTTC.

The gene calls are TRBV6-5 and TRBJ2-5; D gene uncertain. The germline CDR1 and CDR2 sequences are MNHEY and SVGAGI. CDR3 length: 13 residues. The V end lost 1 base, the J end lost 5 bases, and 8 bases lay between the germline ends. This CDR3 reads CASSYLAGETQYF. The CDR3 nucleotides are TGTGCCAGCAGTTACTTAGCCGGGGAGACCCAGTACTTC.

This clone was seen just once. The genes are TRBV14 and TRBJ2-7; 8 bases line up with TRBD1. Germline trimming cut 4 bases from V and 7 bases from J; bases unmatched to any gene: 6. The length of the CDR3 is 13 residues. Germline V gene sequence: CDR1 SGHDN, CDR2 FVKESK. This CDR3 reads CASSRGQGREQYF. As DNA, the CDR3 is TGTGCCAGCAGCCGCGGACAGGGAAGGGAGCAGTACTTC.

The rearrangement joins TRBV2 to TRBJ1-5, with D hard to call. This CDR3 has 14 residues. V shed 2 bases and J shed 11 bases, with 16 bases lying between them. CDR1 and CDR2 from the germline V gene are SNHLY and FYNNEI. CDR3 loop: CASSEPGHPESQHF. In nucleotides, the CDR3 is TGTGCCAGCAGTGAACCGGGTCACCCGGAGTCCCAGCATTTT.

This CDR3 is CASLRDRPYGYTF. CDR3 DNA sequence: TGTGCCTCCTTGCGGGACAGGCCTTATGGCTACACCTTC. This chain links TRBV30 with TRBJ1-2; 8 nucleotides line up with TRBD1. V lost 7 bases, J lost 5 bases, and 9 bases stayed unmatched. The CDR3 runs 13 residues. Germline V gene sequence: CDR1 GTSNPN, CDR2 SVGIG (reference sequence). Full variable domain (rest looked up from reference TRBV30 and TRBJ1-2): SQTIHQWPATLVQPVGSPLSLECTVEGTSNPNLYWYRQAAGRGLQLLFYSVGIGQISSEVPQNLSASRPQDRQFILSSKKLLLSDSGFYLCASLRDRPYGYTFGSGTRLTVV.

J is TRBJ2-7 and V is TRBV3-1 (or the pseudogene TRBV3-2); 9 nucleotides align to TRBD2. The CDR3 totals 17 residues. Unmatched junction bases numbered 8, after V lost 2 bases and J lost 0 bases. From germline, CDR1 is LGHDT and CDR2 YNNKEL (reference sequence). CDR3 loop: CASSQTLAGRSSYEQYF. The CDR3 DNA reads TGTGCCAGCAGCCAAACTCTAGCGGGACGGAGCTCCTACGAGCAGTACTTC.

The genes are TRBV3-1 (or the pseudogene TRBV3-2) and TRBJ2-1; 11 nucleotides align to TRBD2. This CDR3 region has 18 residues. The germline CDR1 and CDR2 sequences are LGHDT and YNNKEL (reference sequence). The trim removed 0 bases at V and 6 bases at J, leaving 10 bases unmatched. CDR3 sequence (DNA): TGTGCCAGCAGCCAAGAGGAGGGGGGACTAGCGGTCCCCAATGAGCAGTTCTTC. Its translation: CASSQEEGGLAVPNEQFF.

The rearrangement uses TRBV21-1 and TRBJ1-5; TRBD1 was called by the table and not checked on the DNA. TRBV21-1 is a documented pseudogene. This CDR3 region has 16 residues. CDR3 protein: CASTRDSYYSNQPQHF. In DNA form, the CDR3 reads TGTGCCAGCACCAGGGACAGTTACTATAGCAATCAGCCCCAGCATTTT.

V gene TRBV27 combines with J gene TRBJ1-5; 7 bases are shared with TRBD1. The CDR3 contains 14 residues. The germline gives CDR1 MNHEY, CDR2 SMNVEV (reference sequence). The V and J ends lost 6 bases and 3 bases, in that order; junction bases with no gene match: 5. The CDR3 DNA reads as TGTGCCAGCAGCCCGGGACAGCTCAATCAGCCCCAGCATTTT. Protein: CASSPGQLNQPQHF.

The rearrangement joins TRBV4-1 to TRBJ1-1; D remains ambiguous. V shed 0 bases and J shed 10 bases, with 9 bases lying between them. CDR3 length: 12 amino acids. Germline V gene sequence: CDR1 MGHRA, CDR2 YSYEKL. Here the CDR3 reads CASSQDLVRAFF. Here the CDR3 DNA reads TGCGCCAGCAGCCAAGATCTTGTCAGAGCTTTCTTT.